This T cell receptor (beta chain) was observed in a study of beta chain features in type 1 diabetes. General study results and limits: Across patients, naive, central memory and Treg TCRB repertoires exhibited apparently greater similarity than was observed across healthy donors. The analysis here could not establish whether HLA type shapes TCRB rearrangement. The study found moderately but significantly shorter TCRB CDR3s in all four CD4+ subsets of Type 1 diabetes patients.

J was trimmed by 4 bases and V by 5 bases; bases with no gene match: 15. The CDR3 consists of 17 residues. Per germline, CDR1 MNHEY and CDR2 SMNVEV (reference sequence). In total, each donor contributed a single heparinised blood draw that averaged about 100 mL. This clone was observed a handful of times. The antigen remains undetermined. The whole isolated RNA underwent reverse transcription, so sequencing captured expressed TCRB transcripts. Average reads for naive, central memory and regulatory T cell samples were about 3.57 million. Produced via immunoSEQ multiplex PCR; TCRdb's table is partial and in-frame only. The sample gives under 350,000 clones, 24% of which show up once; roughly 0.011% is in the top ten.

The source material was naive CD4+ T cells from blood. The sequence came from a woman in her 30s with type 1 diabetes. The V gene is TRBV27, the J gene TRBJ1-2; 8 nucleotides match TRBD1. CDR3 nucleotides: TGTGCCAGCAGTGCGCATCCATCCAGGGGGCTCGGCTATGGCTACACCTTC. It translates to CASSAHPSRGLGYGYTF.